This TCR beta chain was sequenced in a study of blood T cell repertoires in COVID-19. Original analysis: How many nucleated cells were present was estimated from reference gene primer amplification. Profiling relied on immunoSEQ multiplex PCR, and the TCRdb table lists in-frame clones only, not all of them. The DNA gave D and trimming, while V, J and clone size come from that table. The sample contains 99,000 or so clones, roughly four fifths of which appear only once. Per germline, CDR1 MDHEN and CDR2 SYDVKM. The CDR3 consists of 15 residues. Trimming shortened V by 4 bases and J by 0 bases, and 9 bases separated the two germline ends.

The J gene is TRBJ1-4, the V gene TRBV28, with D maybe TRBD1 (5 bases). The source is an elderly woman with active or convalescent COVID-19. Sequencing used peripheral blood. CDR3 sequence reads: CASSSTGTTNEKLFF. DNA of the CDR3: TGTGCCAGCAGTTCAACAGGAACAACTAATGAAAAACTGTTTTTT.